This TCR beta chain was documented in a study of CD8+ T cells in alopecia areata. Investigators isolated RNA and reverse transcribed it into cDNA to act as the sequencing template. The table came from immunoSEQ multiplex PCR; TCRdb's copy has only in-frame clones and leaves some out. The sample yields about 200,000 clones, roughly 56% seen once. The CDR3 consists of 17 residues. Germline trimming cut 2 bases from V and 0 bases from J; bases unmatched to any gene: 7. Germline lookup yields CDR1 MGHDK and CDR2 SYGVNS. The TCR was taken from a human donor in good health. The sample consisted of CD8+ T cells sorted from blood. The J gene is TRBJ2-1, the V gene TRBV25-1, with 7 bases fitting TRBD2. CDR3 nucleotide sequence: TGTGCCAGCAGTGAACTAGGCGGGGGATTCTCCTACAATGAGCAGTTCTTC. This translates into CASSELGGGFSYNEQFF.